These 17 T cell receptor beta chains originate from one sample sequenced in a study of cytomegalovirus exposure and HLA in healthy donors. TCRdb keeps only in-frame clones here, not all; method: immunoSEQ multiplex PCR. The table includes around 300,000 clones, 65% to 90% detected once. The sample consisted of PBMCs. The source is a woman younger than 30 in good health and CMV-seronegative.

CDR3 loop: CASSRTSGAYYEQYF. CDR3 nucleotide sequence: TGCGCCAGCAGCAGAACTAGCGGAGCTTACTACGAGCAGTACTTC. This chain connects TRBV5-1 to TRBJ2-7; 8 positions agree with TRBD2. V shed 4 bases, J shed 3 bases, and the junction held 9 bases outside the gene matches. Germline values: CDR1 SGHRS, CDR2 YFSETQ. The CDR3 is made up of 15 amino acids.

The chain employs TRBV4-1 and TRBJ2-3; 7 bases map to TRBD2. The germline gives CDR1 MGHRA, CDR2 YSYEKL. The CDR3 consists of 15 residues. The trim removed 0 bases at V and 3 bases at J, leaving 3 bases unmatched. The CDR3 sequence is CASSQDPGGTDTQYF. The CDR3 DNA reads TGCGCCAGCAGCCAAGATCCGGGGGGAACAGATACGCAGTATTTT.

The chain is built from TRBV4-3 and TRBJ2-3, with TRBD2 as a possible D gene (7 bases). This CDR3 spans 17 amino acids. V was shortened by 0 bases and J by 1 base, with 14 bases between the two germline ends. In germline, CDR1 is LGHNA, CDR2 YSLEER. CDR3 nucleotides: TGCGCCAGCAGCCAAGAAGGGGGGGCAGGACGCACAGATACGCAGTATTTT. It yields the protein CASSQEGGAGRTDTQYF.

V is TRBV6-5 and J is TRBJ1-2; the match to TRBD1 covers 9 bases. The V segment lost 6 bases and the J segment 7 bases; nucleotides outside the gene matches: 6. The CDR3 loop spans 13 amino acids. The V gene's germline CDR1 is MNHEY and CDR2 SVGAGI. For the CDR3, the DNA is TGTGCCAGCAGGAGACAGGGGGTGGGTGGCTACACCTTC. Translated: CASRRQGVGGYTF.

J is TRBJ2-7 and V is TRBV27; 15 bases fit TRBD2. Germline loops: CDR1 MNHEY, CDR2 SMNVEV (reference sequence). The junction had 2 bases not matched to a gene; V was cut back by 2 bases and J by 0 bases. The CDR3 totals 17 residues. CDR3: CASSLQGLAGGSYEQYF. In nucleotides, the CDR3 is TGTGCCAGCAGTTTACAGGGACTAGCGGGGGGCTCCTACGAGCAGTACTTC.

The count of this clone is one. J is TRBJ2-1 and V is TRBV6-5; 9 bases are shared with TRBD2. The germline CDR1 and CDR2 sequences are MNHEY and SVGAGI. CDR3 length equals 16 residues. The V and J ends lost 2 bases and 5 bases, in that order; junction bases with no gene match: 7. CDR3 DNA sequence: TGTGCCAGCAGTTACACCCCGACTAGCGGTCACAATGAGCAGTTCTTC. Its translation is CASSYTPTSGHNEQFF.

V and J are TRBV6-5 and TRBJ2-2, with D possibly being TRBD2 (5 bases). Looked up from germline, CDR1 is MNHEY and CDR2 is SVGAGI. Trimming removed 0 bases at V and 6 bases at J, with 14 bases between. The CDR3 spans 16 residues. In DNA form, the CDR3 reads TGTGCCAGCAGTTACTCCCGACCGGGGATTTCCGGGGAGCTGTTTTTT. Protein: CASSYSRPGISGELFF.

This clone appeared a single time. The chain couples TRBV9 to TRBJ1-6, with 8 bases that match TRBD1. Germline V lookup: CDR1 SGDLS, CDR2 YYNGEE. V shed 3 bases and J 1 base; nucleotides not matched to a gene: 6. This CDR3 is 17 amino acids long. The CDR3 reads CASSGDRGGSYNSPLHF. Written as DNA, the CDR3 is TGTGCCAGCAGCGGTGACAGGGGAGGTTCCTATAATTCACCCCTCCACTTT.

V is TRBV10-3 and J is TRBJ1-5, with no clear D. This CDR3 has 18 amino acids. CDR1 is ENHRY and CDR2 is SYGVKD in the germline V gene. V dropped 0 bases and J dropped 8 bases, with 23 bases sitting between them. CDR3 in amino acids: CAISESAVNPGNEEPQHF. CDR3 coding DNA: TGTGCCATCAGTGAGTCGGCAGTGAACCCCGGGAATGAGGAGCCCCAGCATTTT.

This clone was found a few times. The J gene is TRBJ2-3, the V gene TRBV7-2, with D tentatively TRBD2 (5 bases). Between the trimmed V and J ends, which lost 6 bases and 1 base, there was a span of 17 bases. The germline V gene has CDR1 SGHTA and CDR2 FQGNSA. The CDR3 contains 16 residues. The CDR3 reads CASSTGILPGTDTQYF. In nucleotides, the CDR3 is TGTGCCAGCAGTACCGGGATCCTCCCCGGCACAGATACGCAGTATTTT.

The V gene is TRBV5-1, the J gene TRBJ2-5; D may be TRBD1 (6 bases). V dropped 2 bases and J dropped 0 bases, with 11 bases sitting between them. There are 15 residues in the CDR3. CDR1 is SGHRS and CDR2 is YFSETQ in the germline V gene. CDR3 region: CASSFLRQDQETQYF. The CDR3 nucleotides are TGCGCCAGCAGCTTCCTTCGACAGGACCAAGAGACCCAGTACTTC. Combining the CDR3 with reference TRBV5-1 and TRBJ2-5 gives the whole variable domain KAGVTQTPRYLIKTRGQQVTLSCSPISGHRSVSWYQQTPGQGLQFLFEYFSETQRNKGNFPGRFSGRQFSNSRSEMNVSTLELGDSALYLCASSFLRQDQETQYFGPGTRLLVL.

CDR3 bases: TGTGCCAGCAGTGCCGGCTGGGGAGAAGACATTCAGTACTTC. This gives the protein CASSAGWGEDIQYF. J is TRBJ2-4 and V is TRBV6-1; tentative D call: TRBD2 (5 bases). The CDR3 has 14 amino acids. V was pared by 4 bases and J by 8 bases, with 15 bases between. CDR1 is MNHNS and CDR2 is SASEGT in the germline V gene.

DNA of the CDR3: TGTGCCTGGAGCTTAGAGAACACCGGGGAGCTGTTTTTT. Its translation is CAWSLENTGELFF. This sequence joins TRBV30 and TRBJ2-2, with unresolved D. CDR3 length: 13 amino acids. CDR1 GTSNPN and CDR2 SVGIG come from the germline V gene (reference sequence). V dropped 3 bases and J dropped 1 base, with 6 bases sitting between them.

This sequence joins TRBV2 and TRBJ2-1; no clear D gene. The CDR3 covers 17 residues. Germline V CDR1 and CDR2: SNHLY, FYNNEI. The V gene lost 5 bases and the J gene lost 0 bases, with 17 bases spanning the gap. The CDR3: CASSQVPLISSYNEQFF. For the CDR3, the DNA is TGTGCCAGCAGTCAAGTCCCCCTAATAAGCTCCTACAATGAGCAGTTCTTC.

CDR3 sequence reads: CASMGATGYTF. In DNA form, the CDR3 reads TGTGCCAGCATGGGGGCCACTGGCTACACCTTC. The rearrangement uses TRBV6-1 and TRBJ1-2, with D maybe TRBD1 (6 bases). Per germline, CDR1 MNHNS and CDR2 SASEGT. This CDR3 is built from 11 residues. V was clipped by 7 bases and J by 7 bases, with 10 bases between them.

The CDR3 here is CASSRTRTDTQYF. CDR3 nucleotide sequence: TGTGCCAGCAGCCGGACTCGCACAGATACGCAGTATTTT. This chain joins TRBV7-3 and TRBJ2-3; maybe TRBD2 (5 bases). Trimming cost V 5 bases and J 1 base, with 7 bases left between them. Germline loops: CDR1 SGHTA, CDR2 FQGTGA. The CDR3 is 13 amino acids.

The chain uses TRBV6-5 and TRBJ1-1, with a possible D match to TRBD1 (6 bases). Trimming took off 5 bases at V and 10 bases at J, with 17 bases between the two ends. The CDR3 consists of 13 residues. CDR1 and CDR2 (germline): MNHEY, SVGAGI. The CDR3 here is CASSQAGGRAAFF. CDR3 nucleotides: TGTGCCAGCAGTCAAGCCGGGGGGCGTGCAGCTTTCTTT.